This T cell receptor (beta chain) came from a study of T cell responses to AZD1222 COVID-19 vaccine. As regards this clone: Its antigen remains unidentified.

CDR3 size: 16 residues. V was pared by 5 bases and J by 10 bases, with 9 bases of the junction left unmatched. Germline lookup yields CDR1 LNHDA and CDR2 SQIVND (reference sequence). Here immunoSEQ multiplex PCR was the method, and the copy in TCRdb shows in-frame clones only, minus some. The sample lists some 56,000 clones; 75% to 90% were seen once. The study's findings and limits: Unmutated variant regions are reportedly targeted by nearly half of spike-specific TCRs. The CD4 TCRs associated with vaccination extended across spike and predominated at 160-218 and 743-854. Recipients of two AZD1222 doses showed rising Spike-specific TCR breadth and depth. The donor group comprised mostly white British people and more females; the analysis possibly underestimated clonal diversity.

The clonotype comes from an adult who received the AZD1222 COVID-19 vaccine. The chain has TRBV19 and TRBJ2-1; 15 bases are a match to TRBD2. This specimen consisted of peripheral blood, obtained 28 days after the second AZD1222 dose. CDR3 protein: CASSLGLAGGREEQFF. DNA of the CDR3: TGTGCCAGTAGTCTCGGACTAGCGGGAGGGAGAGAAGAGCAGTTCTTC.